The rows below give T cell receptor beta chains drawn from one sample of a study of shared clonotypes between healthy human individuals. Only in-frame clones appear in the TCRdb table, and some are missing; sequencing was by immunoSEQ multiplex PCR. The sample holds about 2 million clones, over 85% seen once. The material sequenced was naive CD4+ T cells sorted from blood. The receptors derive from a man between 18 and 35 years old in good health. The CDR3 runs from the conserved cysteine through the conserved F or W. Fields, in order: CDR3 DNA, CDR3 protein, CDR3 length, J gene, clone size, V gene, D gene. The D gene is left open where the match is weak. Clone sizes are given selectively: once, few, many, or a class where the clone is expanded.

cdr3_nt: TGTGCCAGCTCACCATGGGTAGCGGACACCGGGGAGCTGTTTTTT; cdr3_aa: CASSPWVADTGELFF; cdr3_length: 15; j_call: TRBJ2-2; clone_size: -; v_call: TRBV18; d_call: -
cdr3_nt: TGTGCCAGCAGTTACTCCCCGCTAGACACAGATACGCAGTATTTT; cdr3_aa: CASSYSPLDTDTQYF; cdr3_length: 15; j_call: TRBJ2-3; clone_size: -; v_call: TRBV6-5; d_call: -
cdr3_nt: TGTGCCAGCAGTCAAAGCGGGGATATTGGCGAGCAGTACTTC; cdr3_aa: CASSQSGDIGEQYF; cdr3_length: 14; j_call: TRBJ2-7; clone_size: -; v_call: TRBV14; d_call: TRBD2
cdr3_nt: TGTGCCAGCACACCGGTCGGTGGGACCGGGGAGCTGTTTTTT; cdr3_aa: CASTPVGGTGELFF; cdr3_length: 14; j_call: TRBJ2-2; clone_size: -; v_call: TRBV6-1; d_call: -
cdr3_nt: TGTGCCAGCAGTCCCTACCGACAGACTGGAAACACCATATATTTT; cdr3_aa: CASSPYRQTGNTIYF; cdr3_length: 15; j_call: TRBJ1-3; clone_size: -; v_call: TRBV28; d_call: -
cdr3_nt: TGTGCCAGCAGTGTTTCGGACAGGGTCGGGGAGCAGTACTTC; cdr3_aa: CASSVSDRVGEQYF; cdr3_length: 14; j_call: TRBJ2-7; clone_size: -; v_call: TRBV25-1; d_call: TRBD1
cdr3_nt: TGTGCCATCAGTGAGACAGGGGTCGCTAACTATGGCTACACCTTC; cdr3_aa: CAISETGVANYGYTF; cdr3_length: 15; j_call: TRBJ1-2; clone_size: -; v_call: TRBV10-3; d_call: TRBD1
cdr3_nt: TGTGCCAGCAGCTTAAATAGTATCGAGACCCAGTACTTC; cdr3_aa: CASSLNSIETQYF; cdr3_length: 13; j_call: TRBJ2-5; clone_size: -; v_call: TRBV7-2; d_call: -
cdr3_nt: TGTGCCAGCTCTCAGGGTCTTAGCACAGATACGCAGTATTTT; cdr3_aa: CASSQGLSTDTQYF; cdr3_length: 14; j_call: TRBJ2-3; clone_size: -; v_call: TRBV2; d_call: -
cdr3_nt: TGCGCCAGCAGCTTGGACAGACCGAACACTGAAGCTTTCTTT; cdr3_aa: CASSLDRPNTEAFF; cdr3_length: 14; j_call: TRBJ1-1; clone_size: once; v_call: TRBV5-1; d_call: -
cdr3_nt: TGTGCCACCAGCGGTACAGGGGGCTCCGCCATATATTTT; cdr3_aa: CATSGTGGSAIYF; cdr3_length: 13; j_call: TRBJ1-3; clone_size: -; v_call: TRBV15; d_call: TRBD1
cdr3_nt: TGTGCCAGCTCACCAAGGGGGCCGAACACTGAAGCTTTCTTT; cdr3_aa: CASSPRGPNTEAFF; cdr3_length: 14; j_call: TRBJ1-1; clone_size: -; v_call: TRBV18; d_call: TRBD1
cdr3_nt: TGTGCCAGCAGTCGCTCGGGGACTAGCGGAGACACCGGGGAGCTGTTTTTT; cdr3_aa: CASSRSGTSGDTGELFF; cdr3_length: 17; j_call: TRBJ2-2; clone_size: -; v_call: TRBV5-6; d_call: TRBD2
cdr3_nt: TGTGCCAGCTCACCACAAATTGGCGGGAGCACTGGGGCCAACGTCCTGACTTTC; cdr3_aa: CASSPQIGGSTGANVLTF; cdr3_length: 18; j_call: TRBJ2-6; clone_size: -; v_call: TRBV18; d_call: TRBD2
cdr3_nt: TGTGCCAGCTCCAACGCTCCGAGCGTCTCTGGAAACACCATATATTTT; cdr3_aa: CASSNAPSVSGNTIYF; cdr3_length: 16; j_call: TRBJ1-3; clone_size: -; v_call: TRBV18; d_call: -
cdr3_nt: TGTGCCAGTAGTACCCCGGGACTGAAAGAGACCCAGTACTTC; cdr3_aa: CASSTPGLKETQYF; cdr3_length: 14; j_call: TRBJ2-5; clone_size: -; v_call: TRBV19; d_call: -
cdr3_nt: TGCGCCAGCAGCTCGGGGACTAGCGGGAACACAGATACGCAGTATTTT; cdr3_aa: CASSSGTSGNTDTQYF; cdr3_length: 16; j_call: TRBJ2-3; clone_size: -; v_call: TRBV5-1; d_call: TRBD2
cdr3_nt: TGTGCCAGCAGCGTAGCGCCCGAGGGCGAGACCCAGTACTTC; cdr3_aa: CASSVAPEGETQYF; cdr3_length: 14; j_call: TRBJ2-5; clone_size: -; v_call: TRBV9; d_call: -
cdr3_nt: TGTGCCAGCAGCCAAGTAGCGGGGGCCAAAGGTGGCTACACCTTC; cdr3_aa: CASSQVAGAKGGYTF; cdr3_length: 15; j_call: TRBJ1-2; clone_size: -; v_call: TRBV14; d_call: -
cdr3_nt: TGCGCCAGCAGTCTCGGGGGGCAAGAGACCCAGTACTTC; cdr3_aa: CASSLGGQETQYF; cdr3_length: 13; j_call: TRBJ2-5; clone_size: -; v_call: TRBV5-1; d_call: TRBD2
cdr3_nt: TGTGCCATCAGAGCCGGGGGTTCGGACATTCAGTACTTC; cdr3_aa: CAIRAGGSDIQYF; cdr3_length: 13; j_call: TRBJ2-4; clone_size: -; v_call: TRBV10-3; d_call: -
cdr3_nt: TGCAGCGTTGAACAGGGACCGTACTACGAGCAGTACTTC; cdr3_aa: CSVEQGPYYEQYF; cdr3_length: 13; j_call: TRBJ2-7; clone_size: -; v_call: TRBV29-1; d_call: -
cdr3_nt: TGTGCCAGCAGCTTGAGTATTGGCGAAAATGAGCAGTTCTTC; cdr3_aa: CASSLSIGENEQFF; cdr3_length: 14; j_call: TRBJ2-1; clone_size: -; v_call: TRBV7-2; d_call: -
cdr3_nt: TGTGCCAGCAGCCGTCTGGAAGCTTTCTTT; cdr3_aa: CASSRLEAFF; cdr3_length: 10; j_call: TRBJ1-1; clone_size: -; v_call: TRBV7-9; d_call: -
cdr3_nt: TGTGCCATCAGTGAAGACTACGAGCAGTACTTC; cdr3_aa: CAISEDYEQYF; cdr3_length: 11; j_call: TRBJ2-7; clone_size: many; v_call: TRBV10-3; d_call: -
cdr3_nt: TGTGCCAGCTCACCCCCCGGGGGCAATGAGCAGTTCTTC; cdr3_aa: CASSPPGGNEQFF; cdr3_length: 13; j_call: TRBJ2-1; clone_size: -; v_call: TRBV18; d_call: -
cdr3_nt: TGCGCCAGCAGCCAAGATCTAAGAGTTAACAATGAGCAGTTCTTC; cdr3_aa: CASSQDLRVNNEQFF; cdr3_length: 15; j_call: TRBJ2-1; clone_size: -; v_call: TRBV4-3; d_call: -
cdr3_nt: TGTGCTAGTGGTCCGGGACAGGGGAAAGAGACCCAGTACTTC; cdr3_aa: CASGPGQGKETQYF; cdr3_length: 14; j_call: TRBJ2-5; clone_size: -; v_call: TRBV12-5; d_call: TRBD1
cdr3_nt: TGTGCCAGCAGCCCGAAGACGGGGTCTAGCACAGATACGCAGTATTTT; cdr3_aa: CASSPKTGSSTDTQYF; cdr3_length: 16; j_call: TRBJ2-3; clone_size: -; v_call: TRBV7-9; d_call: -
cdr3_nt: TGTGCCAGCACCACCCAGCGGGCCCTTTCCTACAATGAGCAGTTCTTC; cdr3_aa: CASTTQRALSYNEQFF; cdr3_length: 16; j_call: TRBJ2-1; clone_size: -; v_call: TRBV27; d_call: -
cdr3_nt: TGTGCCAGCAGCCTTCAACCTAGAACGAACGGGGAGCTGTTTTTT; cdr3_aa: CASSLQPRTNGELFF; cdr3_length: 15; j_call: TRBJ2-2; clone_size: -; v_call: TRBV2; d_call: -
cdr3_nt: TGTGCCAGTAGTATAGGGGCAGCGGGCCGTACAACCTACGAGCAGTACTTC; cdr3_aa: CASSIGAAGRTTYEQYF; cdr3_length: 17; j_call: TRBJ2-7; clone_size: -; v_call: TRBV19; d_call: -
cdr3_nt: TGTGCCAGCAGTTCCGGACTTTACACAGATACGCAGTATTTT; cdr3_aa: CASSSGLYTDTQYF; cdr3_length: 14; j_call: TRBJ2-3; clone_size: once; v_call: TRBV6-6; d_call: -
cdr3_nt: TGTGCCAGCAGTTACCGACGAGGCACCGGGGAGCTGTTTTTT; cdr3_aa: CASSYRRGTGELFF; cdr3_length: 14; j_call: TRBJ2-2; clone_size: -; v_call: TRBV6-5; d_call: -
cdr3_nt: TGTGCCAGCAGTGTCCGGTCCCTTTCTAATGAAAAACTGTTTTTT; cdr3_aa: CASSVRSLSNEKLFF; cdr3_length: 15; j_call: TRBJ1-4; clone_size: -; v_call: TRBV2; d_call: -
cdr3_nt: TGTGCCAGCACCTTACCCCTAGCGGGAACCTACAATGAGCAGTTCTTC; cdr3_aa: CASTLPLAGTYNEQFF; cdr3_length: 16; j_call: TRBJ2-1; clone_size: once; v_call: TRBV6-6; d_call: TRBD2
cdr3_nt: TGTGCCAGCAGTGTAGGTACCTCCCCTTACGAGCAGTACTTC; cdr3_aa: CASSVGTSPYEQYF; cdr3_length: 14; j_call: TRBJ2-7; clone_size: -; v_call: TRBV2; d_call: -
cdr3_nt: TGTGCTGAAGACACCGGGACAGCCAATTCACCCCTCCACTTT; cdr3_aa: CAEDTGTANSPLHF; cdr3_length: 14; j_call: TRBJ1-6; clone_size: -; v_call: TRBV30; d_call: TRBD1
cdr3_nt: TGTGCCAGCAGTCCGCGACCTGAGACAGCCGAGCAGTACTTC; cdr3_aa: CASSPRPETAEQYF; cdr3_length: 14; j_call: TRBJ2-7; clone_size: -; v_call: TRBV28; d_call: -
cdr3_nt: TGTGCCAGCAGTCCCTCCCAAAATTCACCCCTCCACTTT; cdr3_aa: CASSPSQNSPLHF; cdr3_length: 13; j_call: TRBJ1-6; clone_size: -; v_call: TRBV27; d_call: -
cdr3_nt: TGCGCCAGCAGCTTATCGCCGGGAGTGAACACTGAAGCTTTCTTT; cdr3_aa: CASSLSPGVNTEAFF; cdr3_length: 15; j_call: TRBJ1-1; clone_size: -; v_call: TRBV5-1; d_call: -
cdr3_nt: TGTGCCAGCAGTACCCGGGACAGGATCACAGATACGCAGTATTTT; cdr3_aa: CASSTRDRITDTQYF; cdr3_length: 15; j_call: TRBJ2-3; clone_size: -; v_call: TRBV6-6; d_call: TRBD1